This is a list of T cell receptor beta chains from one sample in a study of T cells in Graves' hyperthyroidism and ophthalmopathy. TCRdb called the multiplex PCR reads again in MiXCR, with one record for every CDR3 protein. The table records approximately 600,000 distinct CDR3 sequences, roughly 15% of them present only once. Sequences were obtained from blood. The origin of the receptors is a woman aged 25 to 39 with Graves' hyperthyroidism. CDR3s include the opening cysteine and the closing phenylalanine or tryptophan. D genes are given only for firm matches. Rows may omit the clone size; those that give it use once, few, many or a size class.

j_gene: TRBJ2-3
abundance: once
v_gene: TRBV4-2
d_gene: -
CDR3nt: TGTGCCAGCAGCCGAGAAGAGGGGCAGGCCACAGATACGCAGTATTTT
CDR3aa: CASSREEGQATDTQYF

j_gene: TRBJ1-4
abundance: -
v_gene: TRBV5-1
d_gene: TRBD1
CDR3nt: TGCGCCAGCAGCACGAGACAGGGTCCTAATGAAAAACTGTTTTTT
CDR3aa: CASSTRQGPNEKLFF

j_gene: TRBJ2-2
abundance: many
v_gene: TRBV9
d_gene: -
CDR3nt: TGTGCCAGCAGCCCGGACGGGACCCACACCGGGGAGCTGTTTTTT
CDR3aa: CASSPDGTHTGELFF

j_gene: TRBJ2-7
abundance: many
v_gene: TRBV30
d_gene: -
CDR3nt: TGTGCCTGGAGTTTCACAGGGCCCGAGCAGTACTTC
CDR3aa: CAWSFTGPEQYF

j_gene: TRBJ2-1
abundance: few
v_gene: TRBV5-4
d_gene: -
CDR3nt: TGTGCCAGCAGCCCCGGAGGGGACCTCTACAATGAGCAGTTCTTC
CDR3aa: CASSPGGDLYNEQFF

j_gene: TRBJ1-4
abundance: -
v_gene: TRBV12-3/TRBV12-4
d_gene: -
CDR3nt: TGTGCCAGCAGTTTCCTGGGAGGCGGGGGGCCCTCAACTAATGAAAAACTGTTTTTT
CDR3aa: CASSFLGGGGPSTNEKLFF

j_gene: TRBJ2-7
abundance: many
v_gene: TRBV12-3/TRBV12-4
d_gene: TRBD2
CDR3nt: TGTGCCAGCAGTATAGGACTAGCGGGACACTCTACCTACGAGCAGTACTTC
CDR3aa: CASSIGLAGHSTYEQYF

j_gene: TRBJ2-3
abundance: many
v_gene: TRBV10-2
d_gene: TRBD2
CDR3nt: TGCGCCAGCAGTGAGTCGCTAGCGGGAGGGCCGGGCACAGATACGCAGTATTTT
CDR3aa: CASSESLAGGPGTDTQYF

j_gene: TRBJ2-2
abundance: -
v_gene: TRBV6-5
d_gene: -
CDR3nt: TGTGCCAGCAGTTACTCTCAAACCTCCAGCGTGAACACCGGGGAGCTGTTTTTT
CDR3aa: CASSYSQTSSVNTGELFF

j_gene: TRBJ2-5
abundance: few
v_gene: TRBV5-1
d_gene: -
CDR3nt: TGCGCCAGCAGCTTAGCTGGGGCGCCAGAAGAGACCCAGTACTTC
CDR3aa: CASSLAGAPEETQYF

j_gene: TRBJ2-1
abundance: many
v_gene: TRBV11-2
d_gene: -
CDR3nt: TGTGCCAGCAGCTTAAGACAGGACTTCGGGTATGAGCAGTTCTTC
CDR3aa: CASSLRQDFGYEQFF

j_gene: TRBJ2-1
abundance: -
v_gene: TRBV7-8
d_gene: -
CDR3nt: TGTGCCAGCAGCTCCTTACAGAATGAGCAGTTCTTC
CDR3aa: CASSSLQNEQFF

j_gene: TRBJ2-7
abundance: -
v_gene: TRBV5-4
d_gene: -
CDR3nt: TGTGCCAGCAGCTTAGGGCCTCACCTCCGCGACGAGCAGTACTTC
CDR3aa: CASSLGPHLRDEQYF

j_gene: TRBJ2-1
abundance: many
v_gene: TRBV20-1
d_gene: TRBD2
CDR3nt: TGCAGTGCTAGTAGGACTAGCTCCTACAATGAGCAGTTCTTC
CDR3aa: CSASRTSSYNEQFF

j_gene: TRBJ2-1
abundance: -
v_gene: TRBV28
d_gene: TRBD1
CDR3nt: TGTGCCAGCAGTTCCCCCGGGACAGGGAGCGACAATGAGCAGTTCTTC
CDR3aa: CASSSPGTGSDNEQFF

j_gene: TRBJ2-7
abundance: many
v_gene: TRBV12-3/TRBV12-4
d_gene: TRBD2
CDR3nt: TGTGCCAGCAGCCTTGGACTAGCGGTTACCTACGAGCAGTACTTC
CDR3aa: CASSLGLAVTYEQYF